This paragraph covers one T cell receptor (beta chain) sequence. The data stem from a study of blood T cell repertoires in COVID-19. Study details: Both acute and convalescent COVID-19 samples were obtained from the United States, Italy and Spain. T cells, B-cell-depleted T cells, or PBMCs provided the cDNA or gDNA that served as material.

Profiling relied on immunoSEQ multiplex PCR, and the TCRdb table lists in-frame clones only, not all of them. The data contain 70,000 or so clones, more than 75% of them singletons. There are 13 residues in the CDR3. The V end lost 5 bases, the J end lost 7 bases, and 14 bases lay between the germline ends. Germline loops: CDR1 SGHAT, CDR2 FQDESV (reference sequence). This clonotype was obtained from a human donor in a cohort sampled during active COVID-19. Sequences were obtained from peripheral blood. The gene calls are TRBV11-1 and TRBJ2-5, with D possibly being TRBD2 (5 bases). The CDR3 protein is CASSTLASRTQYF. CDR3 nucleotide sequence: TGTGCCAGCAGCACGCTAGCCTCGAGGACCCAGTACTTC.